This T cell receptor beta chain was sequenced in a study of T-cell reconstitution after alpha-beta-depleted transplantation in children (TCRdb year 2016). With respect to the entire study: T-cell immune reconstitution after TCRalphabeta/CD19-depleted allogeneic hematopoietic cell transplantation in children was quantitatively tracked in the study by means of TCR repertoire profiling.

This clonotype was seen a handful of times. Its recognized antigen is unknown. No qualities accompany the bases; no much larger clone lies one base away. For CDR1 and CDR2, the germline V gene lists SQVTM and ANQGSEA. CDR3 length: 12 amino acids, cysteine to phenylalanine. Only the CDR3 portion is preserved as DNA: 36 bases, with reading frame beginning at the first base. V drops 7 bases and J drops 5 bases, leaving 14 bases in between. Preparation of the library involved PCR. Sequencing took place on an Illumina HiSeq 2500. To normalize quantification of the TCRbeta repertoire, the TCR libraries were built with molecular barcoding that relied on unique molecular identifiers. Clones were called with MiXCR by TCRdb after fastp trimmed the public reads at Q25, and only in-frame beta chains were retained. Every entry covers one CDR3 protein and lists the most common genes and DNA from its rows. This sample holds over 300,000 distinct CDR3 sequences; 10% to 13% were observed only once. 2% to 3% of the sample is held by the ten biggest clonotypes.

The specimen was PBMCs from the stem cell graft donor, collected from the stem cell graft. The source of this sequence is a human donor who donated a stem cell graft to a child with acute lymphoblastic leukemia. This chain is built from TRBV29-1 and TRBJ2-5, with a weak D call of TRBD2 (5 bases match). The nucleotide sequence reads TGCAGCGCCGATTCACGGAGGGAGACCCAGTACTTC. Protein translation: CSADSRRETQYF. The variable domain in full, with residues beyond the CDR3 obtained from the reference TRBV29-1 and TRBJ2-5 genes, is SAVISQKPSRDICQRGTSLTIQCQVDSQVTMMFWYRQQPGQSLTLIATANQGSEATYESGFVIDKFPISRPNLTFSTLTVSNMSPEDSSIYLCSADSRRETQYFGPGTRLLVL.